The clone carrying this T cell receptor (beta chain) was seen a handful of times. Its antigen remains unknown. The germline V and J ends were trimmed by 6 bases and 4 bases, with 16 bases remaining between them. Germline V gene sequence: CDR1 MGHDK, CDR2 SYGVNS. The CDR3 is 15 residues long. This sample was taken from a study of cytomegalovirus exposure and HLA in healthy donors. Study outcomes and limitations: Prior analysis indicated that the majority of TCR beta V segments exhibited productivity approximately 87% or approximately 30% of the time. Within the data, a cluster of highly shared sequence variants was likely a sequencing artifact.

Vbeta (60) and Jbeta (13) primers were used in the PCR. This table comes from immunoSEQ multiplex PCR, and its TCRdb copy is limited to in-frame clones, with some not included. Here the sample spans about 140,000 clones, 8.5% to 10% being singletons. Unrecorded immune exposures were likely, despite nominal health at sampling. This receptor was obtained from a man in his forties or fifties in good health and CMV-seronegative. The rearrangement uses TRBV25-1 and TRBJ1-3; maybe TRBD1 (6 bases). The source material was PBMCs. In DNA form, the CDR3 reads TGTGCCAGCAGACCGGGAGGGGGTTACGGAAACACCATATATTTT. The encoded protein is CASRPGGGYGNTIYF.